A selection of T cell receptor beta chains follows, all from one sample in a study of cytomegalovirus exposure and HLA in healthy donors. TCRdb's table, derived via immunoSEQ multiplex PCR, lists solely in-frame clones and lacks some. The sample holds roughly 120,000 clones, 80% seen once. The specimen sequenced was PBMCs. The receptors originated from a female donor in good health and CMV-seropositive. Both conserved end residues are part of each CDR3. D genes are given only for firm matches. The size of a clone is reported for some rows only, either as once, few or many, or as a class for expanded clones.

CASSPGTGPNYGYTF TGTGCCAGCAGTCCCGGGACAGGGCCCAACTATGGCTACACCTTC 15 TRBV6-1 TRBD1 TRBJ1-2 NA
CASSPLAGGDTMIQYF TGTGCCAGCTCACCACTGGCAGGGGGCGACACGATGATTCAGTACTTC 16 TRBV18 TRBD1 TRBJ2-4 few
CASSRQGEIEKLFF TGTGCCAGCAGTCGACAGGGAGAGATTGAAAAACTGTTTTTT 14 TRBV6-1 TRBD1 TRBJ1-4 few
CASTKTGMNTEAFF TGTGCCAGCACCAAGACAGGGATGAACACTGAAGCTTTCTTT 14 TRBV2 TRBD1 TRBJ1-1 NA
CASSTTGSGGYNSPLHF TGCGCCAGCAGCACCACAGGATCGGGTGGATATAATTCACCCCTCCACTTT 17 TRBV5-1 NA TRBJ1-6 NA
CASSFLQGAHYEQYF TGTGCCAGCAGCTTTTTACAGGGGGCCCACTACGAGCAGTACTTC 15 TRBV7-9 TRBD1 TRBJ2-7 NA
CASSLSWTGWGETQYF TGTGCCAGCAGTTTATCGTGGACAGGATGGGGAGAGACCCAGTACTTC 16 TRBV27 TRBD1 TRBJ2-5 few
CASSGTGGEKLFF TGTGCCAGCTCCGGGACAGGTGGGGAAAAACTGTTTTTT 13 TRBV19 TRBD1 TRBJ1-4 NA
CASSYAGGYGYTF TGTGCCAGCAGTTACGCGGGTGGCTATGGCTACACCTTC 13 TRBV6-5 NA TRBJ1-2 NA
CASSPGTGVDTIYF TGTGCCAGCAGTCCCGGGACAGGCGTCGACACCATATATTTT 14 TRBV6-5 TRBD1 TRBJ1-3 NA
CASGEGENEQFF TGTGCCAGCGGGGAGGGGGAGAACGAGCAGTTCTTC 12 TRBV5-4 NA TRBJ2-1 NA
CASSLMGTGFEKLFF TGTGCCAGCAGTTTGATGGGGACAGGGTTTGAAAAACTGTTTTTT 15 TRBV2 TRBD1 TRBJ1-4 NA
CASSPTTGGNTEAFF TGTGCCAGCTCACCTACGACAGGGGGGAACACTGAAGCTTTCTTT 15 TRBV18 TRBD1 TRBJ1-1 NA
CASSKWAREVSNQPQHF TGTGCCAGCAGCAAATGGGCCCGAGAAGTGAGCAATCAGCCCCAGCATTTT 17 TRBV21-1 NA TRBJ1-5 once
CASVSENTEAFF TGTGCCAGCGTCTCAGAGAACACTGAAGCTTTCTTT 12 TRBV19 NA TRBJ1-1 NA
CASSYGTGGVFGYTF TGTGCCAGCAGTTACGGGACAGGGGGCGTTTTTGGCTACACCTTC 15 TRBV6-5 TRBD1 TRBJ1-2 NA
CAWGTGPILYEQYF TGTGCCTGGGGTACAGGACCAATTCTCTACGAGCAGTACTTC 14 TRBV30 NA TRBJ2-7 NA
CASSLGTGDTDTQYF TGTGCCAGCAGCTTAGGGACAGGGGACACAGATACGCAGTATTTT 15 TRBV7-8 TRBD1 TRBJ2-3 NA
CASSSDRERNEQYF TGTGCCAGCAGCTCGGACAGGGAGCGCAACGAGCAGTACTTC 14 TRBV7-6 TRBD1 TRBJ2-7 NA
CASSLRSGGAFTEAFF TGTGCCAGCAGCTTAAGGTCAGGGGGCGCGTTCACTGAAGCTTTCTTT 16 TRBV11-1 TRBD1 TRBJ1-1 NA
CASSSSSSYEQYF TGTGCCAGCAGCTCCTCCTCCTCCTACGAGCAGTACTTC 13 TRBV7-2 NA TRBJ2-7 few
CASSSRQPGELFF TGCGCCAGCAGCTCCCGACAGCCCGGGGAGCTGTTTTTT 13 TRBV5-1 NA TRBJ2-2 NA
CASSEDGFQETQYF TGTGCCAGCAGTGAAGATGGCTTCCAAGAGACCCAGTACTTC 14 TRBV6-1 NA TRBJ2-5 NA
CASSLNRGYEQYF TGCGCCAGCAGCTTGAACAGGGGTTACGAGCAGTACTTC 13 TRBV5-1 TRBD1 TRBJ2-7 NA
CAISALAGGREGEQYF TGTGCCATCAGCGCACTAGCGGGGGGTAGGGAGGGCGAGCAGTACTTC 16 TRBV10-3 TRBD2 TRBJ2-7 NA
CATSSQGSEAFF TGTGCCACATCTTCACAGGGCTCTGAAGCTTTCTTT 12 TRBV27 NA TRBJ1-1 NA
CAWSPNGQGETQYF TGTGCCTGGAGTCCCAATGGGCAGGGGGAGACCCAGTACTTC 14 TRBV30 NA TRBJ2-5 NA
CASSYRTGGYEQYF TGTGCCAGCAGTTACCGGACAGGGGGCTACGAGCAGTACTTC 14 TRBV6-5 TRBD1 TRBJ2-7 once
CASSPLRENEQFF TGTGCCAGCTCACCATTAAGAGAGAATGAGCAGTTCTTC 13 TRBV18 NA TRBJ2-1 few
CASSEHGEGAKNIQYF TGTGCCAGCAGTGAACACGGGGAGGGAGCCAAAAACATTCAGTACTTC 16 TRBV6-1 TRBD2 TRBJ2-4 NA
CRPGGSTEAFF TGCAGACCTGGGGGGAGCACTGAAGCTTTCTTT 11 TRBV20-1 NA TRBJ1-1 NA
CASSSRGMSTEAFF TGTGCCAGCAGCTCCCGGGGTATGAGCACTGAAGCTTTCTTT 14 TRBV5-4 NA TRBJ1-1 NA
CASSEQGGGQTQYF TGCGCCAGCAGTGAACAGGGGGGCGGGCAGACCCAGTACTTC 14 TRBV10-2 TRBD1 TRBJ2-5 NA
CASSVGTTYEQYF TGTGCCAGCAGCGTAGGGACTACTTACGAGCAGTACTTC 13 TRBV9 NA TRBJ2-7 NA
CASSSKETQYF TGTGCCAGCAGCTCAAAAGAGACCCAGTACTTC 11 TRBV7-2 NA TRBJ2-5 NA
CASSEADRVGYTF TGTGCCAGCAGTGAAGCGGACAGGGTTGGCTACACCTTC 13 TRBV6-1 TRBD1 TRBJ1-2 NA